This record concerns one T cell receptor beta chain sequence. This specimen comes from a study of blood T cell repertoires in COVID-19. The overall study: Whether acute or convalescent, the COVID-19 samples came from the United States, Italy and Spain. T cells, B-cell-depleted T cells, or PBMCs provided the cDNA or gDNA that served as material.

There are 13 residues in the CDR3. The V end was cut by 2 bases, the J end by 7 bases, with 9 bases between. The germline CDR1 and CDR2 sequences are MNHEY and SMNVEV (reference sequence). The authors' processing: Nucleated cell number was recorded as an estimate derived from reference gene primer amplification. TCRdb keeps only in-frame clones here, not all; method: immunoSEQ multiplex PCR. That table is the source of V, J and clone size, and D and trimming were worked out from the DNA. The sample consists of 95,000 or so clones, around nine tenths of them appearing once. V is TRBV27 and J is TRBJ1-5, with no clear D. Sample: peripheral blood. This sequence was found in an elderly man with active or convalescent COVID-19. The CDR3 DNA reads TGTGCCAGCAGTTTAGACGGGTTCCAGCCCCAGCATTTT. Residues: CASSLDGFQPQHF.